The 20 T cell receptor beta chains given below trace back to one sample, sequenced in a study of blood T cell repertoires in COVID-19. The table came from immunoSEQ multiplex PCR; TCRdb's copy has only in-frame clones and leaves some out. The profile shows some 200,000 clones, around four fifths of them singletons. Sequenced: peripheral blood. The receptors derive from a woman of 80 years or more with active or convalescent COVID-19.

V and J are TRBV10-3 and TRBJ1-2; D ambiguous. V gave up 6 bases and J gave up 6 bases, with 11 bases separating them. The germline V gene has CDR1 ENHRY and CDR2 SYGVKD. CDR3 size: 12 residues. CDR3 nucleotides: TGTGCCATCAGACGGGTACTGCATGGCTACACCTTC. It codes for CAIRRVLHGYTF.

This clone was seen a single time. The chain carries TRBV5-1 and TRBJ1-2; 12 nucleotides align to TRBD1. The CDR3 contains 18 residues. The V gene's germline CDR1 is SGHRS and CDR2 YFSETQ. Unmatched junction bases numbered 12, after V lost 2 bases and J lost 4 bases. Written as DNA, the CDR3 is TGCGCCAGCAGCTTTTGGGGTAGGGACAGGGGGCGCCTCTATGGCTACACCTTC. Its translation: CASSFWGRDRGRLYGYTF.

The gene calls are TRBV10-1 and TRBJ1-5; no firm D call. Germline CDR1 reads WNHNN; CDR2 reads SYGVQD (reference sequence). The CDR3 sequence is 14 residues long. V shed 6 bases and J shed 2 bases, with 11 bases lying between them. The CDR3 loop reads CASRQFWGNQPQHF. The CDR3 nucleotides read TGCGCCAGCAGACAGTTTTGGGGCAATCAGCCCCAGCATTTT.

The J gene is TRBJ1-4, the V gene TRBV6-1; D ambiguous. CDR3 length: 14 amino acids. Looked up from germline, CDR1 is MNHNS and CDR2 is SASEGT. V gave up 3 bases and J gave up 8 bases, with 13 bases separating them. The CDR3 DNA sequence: TGTGCCAGCAGTGACCGCCTTGGCAACGAAAAACTGTTTTTT. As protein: CASSDRLGNEKLFF.

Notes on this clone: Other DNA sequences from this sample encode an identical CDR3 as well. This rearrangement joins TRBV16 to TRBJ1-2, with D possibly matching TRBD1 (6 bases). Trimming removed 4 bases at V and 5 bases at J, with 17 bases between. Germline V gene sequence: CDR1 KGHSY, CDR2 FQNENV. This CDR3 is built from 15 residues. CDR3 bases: TGTGCCAGCAGCCCAGTTGCAGGGGCAAGGTATGGCTACACCTTC. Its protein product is CASSPVAGARYGYTF.

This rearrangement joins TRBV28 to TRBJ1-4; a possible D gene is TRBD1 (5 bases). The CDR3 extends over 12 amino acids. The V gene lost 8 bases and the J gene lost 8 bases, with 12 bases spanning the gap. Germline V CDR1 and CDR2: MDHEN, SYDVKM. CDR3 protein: CASQGGNEKLFF. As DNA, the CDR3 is TGTGCCAGCCAGGGAGGTAACGAAAAACTGTTTTTT.

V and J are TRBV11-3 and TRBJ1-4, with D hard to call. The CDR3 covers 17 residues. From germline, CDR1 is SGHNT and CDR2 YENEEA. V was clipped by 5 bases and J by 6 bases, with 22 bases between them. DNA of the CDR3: TGTGCCAGCAGCCCCCCCCGGGGTACGGGTGCGGATGAAAAACTGTTTTTT. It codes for CASSPPRGTGADEKLFF.

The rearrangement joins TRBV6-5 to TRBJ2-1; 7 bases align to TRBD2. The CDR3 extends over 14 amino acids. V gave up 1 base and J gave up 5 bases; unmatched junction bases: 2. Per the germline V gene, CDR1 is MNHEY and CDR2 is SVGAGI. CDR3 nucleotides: TGTGCCAGCAGTTACTACGCGGGGGACAATGAGCAGTTCTTC. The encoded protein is CASSYYAGDNEQFF.

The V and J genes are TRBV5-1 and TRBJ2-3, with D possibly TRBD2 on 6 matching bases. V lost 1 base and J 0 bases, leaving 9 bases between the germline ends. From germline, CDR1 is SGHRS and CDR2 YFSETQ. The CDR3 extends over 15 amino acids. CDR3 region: CASSLMAGSTDTQYF. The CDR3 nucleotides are TGCGCCAGCAGCTTGATGGCGGGGAGCACAGATACGCAGTATTTT.

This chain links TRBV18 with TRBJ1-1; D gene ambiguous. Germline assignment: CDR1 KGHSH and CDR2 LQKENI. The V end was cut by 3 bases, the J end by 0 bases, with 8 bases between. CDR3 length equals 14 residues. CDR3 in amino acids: CASSPFDMNTEAFF. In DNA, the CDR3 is TGTGCCAGCTCACCTTTCGACATGAACACTGAAGCTTTCTTT. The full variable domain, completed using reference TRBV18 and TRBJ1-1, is NAGVMQNPRHLVRRRGQEARLRCSPMKGHSHVYWYRQLPEEGLKFMVYLQKENIIDESGMPKERFSAEFPKEGPSILRIQQVVRGDSAAYFCASSPFDMNTEAFFGQGTRLTVV.

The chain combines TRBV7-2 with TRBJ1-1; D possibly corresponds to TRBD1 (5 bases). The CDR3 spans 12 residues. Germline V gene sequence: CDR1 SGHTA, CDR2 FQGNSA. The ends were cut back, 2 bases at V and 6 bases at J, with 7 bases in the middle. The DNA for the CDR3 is TGTGCCAGCAGCTTACAGGGTCCTGAAGCTTTCTTT. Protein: CASSLQGPEAFF.

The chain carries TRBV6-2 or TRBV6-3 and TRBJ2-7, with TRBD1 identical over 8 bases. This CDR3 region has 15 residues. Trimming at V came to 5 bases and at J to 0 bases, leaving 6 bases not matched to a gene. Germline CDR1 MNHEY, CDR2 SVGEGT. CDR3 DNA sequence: TGTGCCAGCAGTCCGGACAGGGTTAGCTCCTACGAGCAGTACTTC. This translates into CASSPDRVSSYEQYF.

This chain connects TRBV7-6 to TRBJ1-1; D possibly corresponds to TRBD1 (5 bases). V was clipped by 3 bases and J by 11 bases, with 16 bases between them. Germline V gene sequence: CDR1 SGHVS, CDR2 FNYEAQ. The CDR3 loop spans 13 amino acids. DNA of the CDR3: TGTGCCAGCAGCTTCGGGGACTCAGGGCGGGCTTTCTTT. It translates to CASSFGDSGRAFF.

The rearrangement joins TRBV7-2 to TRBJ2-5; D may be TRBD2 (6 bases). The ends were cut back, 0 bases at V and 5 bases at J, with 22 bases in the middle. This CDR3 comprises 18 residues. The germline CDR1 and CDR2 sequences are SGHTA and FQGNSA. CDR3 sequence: CASSLAPIGRDRRETQYF. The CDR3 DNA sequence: TGTGCCAGCAGCTTAGCCCCTATAGGGCGGGATCGCCGGGAGACCCAGTACTTC.

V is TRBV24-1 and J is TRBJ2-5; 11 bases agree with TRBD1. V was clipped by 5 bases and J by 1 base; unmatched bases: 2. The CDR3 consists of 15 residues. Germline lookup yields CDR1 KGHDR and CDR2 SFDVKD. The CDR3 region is CATSVGTGGQETQYF. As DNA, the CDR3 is TGTGCCACCAGTGTAGGGACAGGGGGCCAAGAGACCCAGTACTTC.

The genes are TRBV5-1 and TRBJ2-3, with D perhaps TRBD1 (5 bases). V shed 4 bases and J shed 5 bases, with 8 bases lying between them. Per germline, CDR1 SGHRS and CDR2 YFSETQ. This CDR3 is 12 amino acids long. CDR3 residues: CASSERGDTQYF. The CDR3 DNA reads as TGCGCCAGCAGCGAAAGGGGAGATACGCAGTATTTT. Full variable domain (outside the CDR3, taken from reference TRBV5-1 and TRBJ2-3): KAGVTQTPRYLIKTRGQQVTLSCSPISGHRSVSWYQQTPGQGLQFLFEYFSETQRNKGNFPGRFSGRQFSNSRSEMNVSTLELGDSALYLCASSERGDTQYFGPGTRLTVL.

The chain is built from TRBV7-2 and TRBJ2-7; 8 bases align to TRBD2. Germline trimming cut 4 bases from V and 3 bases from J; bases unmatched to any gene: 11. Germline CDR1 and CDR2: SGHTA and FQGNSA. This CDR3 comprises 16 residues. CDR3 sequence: CASSSHARTSSYEQYF. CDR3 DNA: TGTGCCAGCAGCTCCCATGCCAGGACTAGCAGCTACGAGCAGTACTTC.

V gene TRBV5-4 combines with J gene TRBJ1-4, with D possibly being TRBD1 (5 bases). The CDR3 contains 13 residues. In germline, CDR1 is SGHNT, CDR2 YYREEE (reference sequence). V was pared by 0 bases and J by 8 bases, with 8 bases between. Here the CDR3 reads CASSLGTLEKLFF. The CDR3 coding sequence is TGTGCCAGCAGCTTGGGGACACTGGAAAAACTGTTTTTT.

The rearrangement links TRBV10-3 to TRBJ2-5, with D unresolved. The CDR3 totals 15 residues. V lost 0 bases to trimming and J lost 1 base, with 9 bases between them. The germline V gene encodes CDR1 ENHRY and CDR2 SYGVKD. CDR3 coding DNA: TGTGCCATCAGTGAGTCGGCAGTCTTCCAAGAGACCCAGTACTTC. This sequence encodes CAISESAVFQETQYF.

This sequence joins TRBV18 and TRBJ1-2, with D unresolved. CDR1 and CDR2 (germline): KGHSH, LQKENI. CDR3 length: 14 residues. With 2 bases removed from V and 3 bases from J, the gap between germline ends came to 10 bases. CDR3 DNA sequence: TGTGCCAGCTCACCAACAGATATAGACTATGGCTACACCTTC. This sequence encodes CASSPTDIDYGYTF.